This T cell receptor (beta chain) was profiled in a study of blood T cell repertoires in COVID-19. V was cut by 5 bases and J by 6 bases, with 8 bases left in between. CDR1 and CDR2 from the germline V gene are MNHEY and SVGEGT. CDR3 length: 12 amino acids. Authors' methods: Reference gene primer amplification gave nucleated cell count estimates. Repertoires were generated with immunoSEQ multiplex PCR, while TCRdb's copy carries only in-frame clones and drops some. V, J and clone size derive from that table, while D and trimming were established from the DNA sequence. This sample has roughly 340,000 clones, with approximately 90% found just once.

The sample comprised peripheral blood. The chain carries TRBV6-2 or TRBV6-3 and TRBJ2-1; D is unresolved. This sequence was found in a woman aged 18-29 years who had recovered from COVID-19. The CDR3 DNA is TGTGCCAGCAGTAACCAAGCCAATGAGCAGTTCTTC. Its protein is CASSNQANEQFF.